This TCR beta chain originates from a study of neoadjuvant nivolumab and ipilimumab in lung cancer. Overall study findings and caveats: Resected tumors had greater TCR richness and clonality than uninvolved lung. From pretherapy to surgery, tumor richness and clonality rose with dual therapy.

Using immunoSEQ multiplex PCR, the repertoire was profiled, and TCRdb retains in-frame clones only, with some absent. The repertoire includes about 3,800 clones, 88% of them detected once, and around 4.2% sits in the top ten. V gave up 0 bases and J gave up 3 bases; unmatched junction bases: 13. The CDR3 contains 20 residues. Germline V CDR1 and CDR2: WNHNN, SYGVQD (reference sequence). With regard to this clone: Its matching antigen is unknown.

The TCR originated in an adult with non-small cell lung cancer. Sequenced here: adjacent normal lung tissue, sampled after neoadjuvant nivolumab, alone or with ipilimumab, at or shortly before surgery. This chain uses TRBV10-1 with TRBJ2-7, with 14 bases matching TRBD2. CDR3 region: CASSESKRTTSGRDDYEQYF. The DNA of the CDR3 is TGCGCCAGCAGTGAGTCGAAGAGAACGACTAGCGGGAGGGACGACTACGAGCAGTACTTC.